One and the same sample provided the 6 T cell receptor beta chains below, sequenced in a study of blood T cell repertoires in COVID-19. Using immunoSEQ multiplex PCR, the repertoire was profiled, and TCRdb retains in-frame clones only, with some absent. The table includes under 300,000 clones, roughly 84% detected once. Sequencing used peripheral blood. The receptors were gathered from a man between 35 and 55 years old who had recovered from COVID-19.

This clone was detected only once. The rearrangement joins TRBV10-3 to TRBJ2-5; 10 bases match TRBD2. Germline trimming cut 4 bases from V and 1 base from J; bases unmatched to any gene: 9. There are 17 residues in the CDR3. Germline loops: CDR1 ENHRY, CDR2 SYGVKD. For the CDR3, the DNA is TGTGCCATCAGTGGGCTAGCGGGAGCTTCGGGCCAAGAGACCCAGTACTTC. Translated, it gives CAISGLAGASGQETQYF.

The chain employs TRBV15 and TRBJ2-1; 8 nucleotides align to TRBD2. Trimming cost V 5 bases and J 6 bases; bases outside gene matches: 9. The CDR3 sequence is 15 residues long. CDR1 and CDR2 (germline): LNHNV, YYDKDF (reference sequence). Here the CDR3 DNA reads TGTGCCACCAGCTTAGGAGCGGGAGCGTCCAATGAGCAGTTCTTC. The encoded protein is CATSLGAGASNEQFF.

This clone was picked up a small number of times. This rearrangement joins TRBV6-5 to TRBJ1-1; D might be TRBD1 (6 bases). Germline V gives CDR1 MNHEY, CDR2 SVGAGI. With 5 bases removed from V and 1 base from J, the gap between germline ends came to 11 bases. The CDR3 has 14 amino acids. The CDR3 spells CASSRGHTNTEAFF. In nucleotides, the CDR3 is TGTGCCAGCAGTCGGGGACATACGAACACTGAAGCTTTCTTT.

V is TRBV5-1 and J is TRBJ2-2; TRBD1 agrees at 8 bases. Germline V gives CDR1 SGHRS, CDR2 YFSETQ. The CDR3 totals 15 residues. V was clipped by 4 bases and J by 3 bases; unmatched bases: 5. The CDR3 DNA reads as TGCGCCAGCAGCGGGGGACAGGCGTACACCGGGGAGCTGTTTTTT. Translating gives CASSGGQAYTGELFF.

The chain combines TRBV7-8 with TRBJ2-3; D remains ambiguous. CDR3 length: 16 residues. With 5 bases removed from V and 0 bases from J, the gap between germline ends came to 15 bases. Germline CDR1 reads SGHVS; CDR2 reads FQNEAQ. CDR3: CASSVRRGPSTDTQYF. The DNA for the CDR3 is TGTGCCAGCAGCGTCCGGCGCGGTCCTAGCACAGATACGCAGTATTTT.

CDR3 nucleotide sequence: TGCGCCAGCAGCTTGGGGGTATCGAGCCAGCGGGGACAAGAGACCCAGTACTTC. Translating gives CASSLGVSSQRGQETQYF. The chain is built from TRBV5-1 and TRBJ2-5; 7 bases match TRBD2. CDR3 length: 18 amino acids. V trimming: 0 bases; J trimming: 2 bases; junction bases outside the gene matches: 13. Germline CDR1 is SGHRS and CDR2 is YFSETQ.